The 7 T cell receptor beta chains presented below share a single source sample, sequenced in a study of blood T cell repertoires in COVID-19. Produced via immunoSEQ multiplex PCR; TCRdb's table is partial and in-frame only. The table lists fewer than 250,000 clones, roughly 82% of them singletons, with approximately 12% in the top ten. Sequenced: peripheral blood. The origin of the receptors is a middle-aged woman with acute or convalescent COVID-19.

The chain employs TRBV27 and TRBJ2-1; a possible D gene is TRBD2 (6 bases). The CDR3 is 15 amino acids. V was clipped by 6 bases and J by 6 bases, with 18 bases between them. Germline values: CDR1 MNHEY, CDR2 SMNVEV (reference sequence). This CDR3 is CASSWTTPLTNEQFF. DNA for the CDR3: TGTGCCAGCAGCTGGACTACTCCCCTTACCAATGAGCAGTTCTTC.

The chain links TRBV7-2 to TRBJ2-3; 10 bases are a match to TRBD2. The CDR3 totals 16 residues. V was clipped by 5 bases and J by 5 bases; unmatched bases: 10. Per the germline V gene, CDR1 is SGHTA and CDR2 is FQGNSA. In DNA form, the CDR3 reads TGTGCCAGCAGCCCTAGGCTAGCGGGAGCGGGAGATACGCAGTATTTT. Residues: CASSPRLAGAGDTQYF.

This clone showed up just a few times. Germline is not matched at one junction end, which may reflect a read error. This chain links TRBV7-2 with TRBJ2-7; D is ambiguous. Germline V gives CDR1 SGHTA, CDR2 FQGNSA. The CDR3 consists of 14 residues. For the CDR3, the DNA is TGTGCCAGCACCTTAAACCGGGTCACACCCGAGCAGTACTTC. Its protein product is CASTLNRVTPEQYF.

There are a few counts of this clone. The genes are TRBV3-1 (or the pseudogene TRBV3-2) and TRBJ2-5; 9 bases map to TRBD2. Looked up from germline, CDR1 is LGHDT and CDR2 is YNNKEL (reference sequence). Germline trimming cut 1 base from V and 0 bases from J; bases unmatched to any gene: 3. This CDR3 spans 16 amino acids. CDR3 DNA: TGTGCCAGCAGCCAAGCGGGACTAGCTAACCAAGAGACCCAGTACTTC. Translated: CASSQAGLANQETQYF.

The chain joins TRBV20-1 to TRBJ2-5; TRBD1 matches 8 bases. Per germline, CDR1 DFQATT and CDR2 SNEGSKA (reference sequence). This CDR3 region has 13 residues. V gave up 3 bases and J gave up 5 bases; unmatched junction bases: 5. CDR3 sequence: CSASGQGTETQYF. In DNA, the CDR3 is TGCAGTGCTAGTGGACAGGGCACTGAGACCCAGTACTTC.

The J gene is TRBJ2-7, the V gene TRBV20-1, with 10 bases fitting TRBD1. CDR1 and CDR2 from the germline V gene are DFQATT and SNEGSKA (reference sequence). The CDR3 contains 14 residues. J was trimmed by 5 bases and V by 5 bases; bases with no gene match: 9. The CDR3 sequence: CSAGGGTGVNEQYF. The CDR3 nucleotides read TGCAGTGCTGGTGGCGGGACAGGGGTCAACGAGCAGTACTTC.

V and J are TRBV19 and TRBJ2-1, with a tentative D call TRBD1 (6 bases). Trimming shortened V by 5 bases and J by 1 base, and 15 bases separated the two germline ends. Germline CDR1 LNHDA, CDR2 SQIVND (reference sequence). CDR3 size: 16 residues. CDR3 DNA: TGTGCCAGTAGTTTCCTGGGACAAATTTCCTACAATGAGCAGTTCTTC. Its protein product is CASSFLGQISYNEQFF.